Below, one T cell receptor (beta chain) is given with its context. The sample is drawn from a study of blood T cell repertoires in COVID-19. After removal of 6 bases from V and 9 bases from J, the junction contained 12 bases not matched to a gene. The germline V gene has CDR1 SNHLY and CDR2 FYNNEI. This CDR3 is 15 amino acids long. The repertoire was sequenced with immunoSEQ multiplex PCR; TCRdb's copy has only in-frame clones and lacks some. Counted here are roughly 400,000 clones, approximately 87% occurring once; the ten biggest clones make up around 9.3%. The sequenced material came from PBMCs or T cells enriched from blood (not recorded which). The sequence derives from a woman between 45 and 60 years old who had recovered from COVID-19. The chain links TRBV2 to TRBJ2-5; 11 bases align to TRBD2. CDR3 region: CASRPTSGGRGAQYF. CDR3 sequence (DNA): TGTGCCAGCAGACCAACTAGCGGGGGCCGTGGGGCCCAGTACTTC.